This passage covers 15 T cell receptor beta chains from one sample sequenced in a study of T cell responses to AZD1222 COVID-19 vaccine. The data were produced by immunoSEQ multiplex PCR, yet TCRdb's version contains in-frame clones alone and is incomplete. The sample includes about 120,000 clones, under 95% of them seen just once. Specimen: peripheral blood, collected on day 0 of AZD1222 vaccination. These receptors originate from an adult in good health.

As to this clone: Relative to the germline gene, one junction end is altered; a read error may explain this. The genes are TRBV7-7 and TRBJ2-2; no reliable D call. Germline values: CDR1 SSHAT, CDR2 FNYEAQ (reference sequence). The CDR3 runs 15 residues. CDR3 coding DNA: TGTGCTAGCAGCTTCAGTGAGGCCGAGGCCGGGGAGCTGTTTTTT. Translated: CASSFSEAEAGELFF. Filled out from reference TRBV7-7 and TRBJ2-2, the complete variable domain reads GAGVSQSPRYKVTKRGQDVTLRCDPISSHATLYWYQQALGQGPEFLTYFNYEAQPDKSGLPSDRFSAERPEGSISTLTIQRTEQRDSAMYRCASSFSEAEAGELFFGEGSRLTVL.

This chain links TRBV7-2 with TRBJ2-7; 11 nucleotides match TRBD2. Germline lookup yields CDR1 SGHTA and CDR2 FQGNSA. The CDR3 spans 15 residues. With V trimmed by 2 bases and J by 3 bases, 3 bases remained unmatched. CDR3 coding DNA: TGTGCCAGCAGCTTACTCGGGACTAGCGGCTACGAGCAGTACTTC. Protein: CASSLLGTSGYEQYF.

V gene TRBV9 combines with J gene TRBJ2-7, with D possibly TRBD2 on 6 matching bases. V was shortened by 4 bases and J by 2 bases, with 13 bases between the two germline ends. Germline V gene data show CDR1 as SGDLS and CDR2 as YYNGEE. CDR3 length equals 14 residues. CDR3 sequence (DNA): TGTGCCAGCAGCCCCGAATGGGGGGCCTACGAGCAGTACTTC. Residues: CASSPEWGAYEQYF.

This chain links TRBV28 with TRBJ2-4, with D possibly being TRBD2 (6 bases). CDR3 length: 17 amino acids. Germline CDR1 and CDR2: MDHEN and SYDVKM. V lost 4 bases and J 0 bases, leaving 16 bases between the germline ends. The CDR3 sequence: CASSSDLSGLAKNIQYF. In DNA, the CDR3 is TGTGCCAGCAGTTCAGACCTATCGGGACTAGCCAAAAACATTCAGTACTTC.

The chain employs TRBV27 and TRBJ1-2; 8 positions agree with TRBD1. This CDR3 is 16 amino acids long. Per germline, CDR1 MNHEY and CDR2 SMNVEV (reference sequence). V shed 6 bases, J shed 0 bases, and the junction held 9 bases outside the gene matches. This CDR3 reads CASRGTGKPANYGYTF. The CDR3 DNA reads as TGTGCCAGCAGAGGGACAGGAAAACCCGCTAACTATGGCTACACCTTC.

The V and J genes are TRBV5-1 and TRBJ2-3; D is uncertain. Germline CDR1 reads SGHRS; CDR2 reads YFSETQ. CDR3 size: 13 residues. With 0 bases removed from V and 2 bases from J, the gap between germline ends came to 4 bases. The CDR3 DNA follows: TGCGCCAGCAGCTTGGGAACCACAGATACGCAGTATTTT. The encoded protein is CASSLGTTDTQYF.

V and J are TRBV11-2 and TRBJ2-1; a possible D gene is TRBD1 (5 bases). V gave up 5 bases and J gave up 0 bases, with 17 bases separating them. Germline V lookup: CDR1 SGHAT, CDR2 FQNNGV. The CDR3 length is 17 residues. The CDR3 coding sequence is TGTGCCAGCAGCGCCCTAAGGGGCAGGGACTCCTACAATGAGCAGTTCTTC. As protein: CASSALRGRDSYNEQFF.

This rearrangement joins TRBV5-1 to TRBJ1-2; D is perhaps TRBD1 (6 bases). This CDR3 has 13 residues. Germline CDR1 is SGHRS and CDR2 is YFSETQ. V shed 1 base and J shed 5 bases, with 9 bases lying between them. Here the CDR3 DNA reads TGCGCCAGCAGCTTGACAGGGCCTTATGGCTACACCTTC. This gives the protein CASSLTGPYGYTF.

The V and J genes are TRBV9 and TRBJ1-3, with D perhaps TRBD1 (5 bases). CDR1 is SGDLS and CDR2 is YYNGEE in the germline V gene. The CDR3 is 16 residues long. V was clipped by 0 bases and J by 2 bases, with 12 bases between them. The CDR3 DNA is TGTGCCAGCAGCGTAGGGGGGGGACTCCCTGGAAACACCATATATTTT. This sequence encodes CASSVGGGLPGNTIYF.

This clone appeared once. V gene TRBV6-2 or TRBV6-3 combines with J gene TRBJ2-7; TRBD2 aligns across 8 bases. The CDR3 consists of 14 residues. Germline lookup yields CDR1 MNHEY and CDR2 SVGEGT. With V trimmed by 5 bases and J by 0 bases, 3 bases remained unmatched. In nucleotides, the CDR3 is TGTGCCAGCAGTATAGCGGGATACTCCTACGAGCAGTACTTC. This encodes CASSIAGYSYEQYF.

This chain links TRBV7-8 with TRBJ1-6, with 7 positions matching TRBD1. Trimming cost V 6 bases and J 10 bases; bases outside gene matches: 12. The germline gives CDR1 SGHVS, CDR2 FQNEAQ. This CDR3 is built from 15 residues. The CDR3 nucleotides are TGTGCCAGCAGAGAAAACAGGGGAAAACTGTCACCCCTCCACTTT. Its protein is CASRENRGKLSPLHF.

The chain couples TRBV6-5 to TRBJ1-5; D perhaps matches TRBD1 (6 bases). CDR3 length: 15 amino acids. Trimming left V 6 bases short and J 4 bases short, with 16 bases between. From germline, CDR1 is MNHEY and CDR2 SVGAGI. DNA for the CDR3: TGTGCCAGCAGGCCCGACTTCCAGGGGAATCAGCCCCAGCATTTT. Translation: CASRPDFQGNQPQHF.

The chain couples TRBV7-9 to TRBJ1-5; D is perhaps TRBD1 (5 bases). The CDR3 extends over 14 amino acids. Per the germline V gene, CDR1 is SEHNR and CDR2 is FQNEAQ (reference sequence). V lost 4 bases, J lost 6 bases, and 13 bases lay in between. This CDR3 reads CASSSSGLGQPQHF. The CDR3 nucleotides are TGTGCCAGCAGCTCATCGGGGCTCGGTCAGCCCCAGCATTTT.

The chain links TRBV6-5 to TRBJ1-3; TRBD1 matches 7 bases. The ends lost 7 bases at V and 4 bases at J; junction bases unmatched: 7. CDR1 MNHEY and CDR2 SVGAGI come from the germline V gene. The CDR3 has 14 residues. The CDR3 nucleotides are TGTGCCAGCATCGACAGGGTAGGAGGAAACACCATATATTTT. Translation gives CASIDRVGGNTIYF.

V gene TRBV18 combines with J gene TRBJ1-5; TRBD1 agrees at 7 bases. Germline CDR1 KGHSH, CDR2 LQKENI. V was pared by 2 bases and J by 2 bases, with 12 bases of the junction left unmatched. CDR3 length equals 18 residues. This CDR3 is CASSPTEGAVWGNQPQHF. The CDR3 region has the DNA TGTGCCAGCTCACCAACTGAGGGGGCGGTTTGGGGCAATCAGCCCCAGCATTTT.